This T cell receptor (beta chain) comes out of a study of Ad26.COV2.S vaccination and SARS-CoV-2 variants. V lost 4 bases to trimming and J lost 2 bases, with 14 bases between them. The germline V gene encodes CDR1 SGHRS and CDR2 YFSETQ. The CDR3 length is 15 residues. Method: immunoSEQ multiplex PCR; TCRdb's copy keeps in-frame clones and lacks some. This sample carries over 300,000 clones, about four fifths of them seen once, and the ten largest clones take around 7%. Treatment given: some 20 received Ad26.COV2.S at low or high dose, single or two shots; roughly five received placebo; per-sample allocation not given. Specimens were obtained on day 63 following the first vaccine or placebo injection.

Sequencing used peripheral blood, obtained in a trial of Ad26.COV2.S vaccine versus placebo. The TCR comes from a person between 18 and 65 years old who received the Ad26.COV2.S COVID-19 vaccine or a placebo. This rearrangement joins TRBV5-1 to TRBJ2-3, with a weak D call TRBD1 (6 bases). The CDR3 reads CASSRKTGSTDTQYF. DNA for the CDR3: TGCGCCAGCAGCCGCAAGACAGGTTCCACAGATACGCAGTATTTT.